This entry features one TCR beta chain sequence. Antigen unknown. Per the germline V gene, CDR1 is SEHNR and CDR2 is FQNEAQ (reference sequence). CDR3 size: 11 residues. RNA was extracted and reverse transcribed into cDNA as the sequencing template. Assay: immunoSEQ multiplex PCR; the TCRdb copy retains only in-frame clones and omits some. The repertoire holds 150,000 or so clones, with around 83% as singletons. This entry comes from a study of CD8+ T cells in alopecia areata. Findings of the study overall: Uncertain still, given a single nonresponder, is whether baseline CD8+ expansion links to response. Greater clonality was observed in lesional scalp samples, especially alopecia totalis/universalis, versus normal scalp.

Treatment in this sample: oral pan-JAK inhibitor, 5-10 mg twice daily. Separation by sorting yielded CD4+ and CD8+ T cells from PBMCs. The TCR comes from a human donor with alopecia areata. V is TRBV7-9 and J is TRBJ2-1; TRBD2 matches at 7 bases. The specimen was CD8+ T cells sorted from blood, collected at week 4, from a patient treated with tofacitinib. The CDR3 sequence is CAGEGYNEQFF. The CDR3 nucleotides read TGTGCGGGGGAGGGCTACAATGAGCAGTTCTTC.